Sequencing of this T cell receptor (beta chain) was carried out in a study of breast tumors, draining lymph nodes, adjacent tissues. Study results and limitations: That most tumor T cells come from lymph nodes remained unproven. Tumor repertoires ranked between lymph nodes and nontumor tissue in diversity, with V and J gene preferences. Luminal-like breast cancer showed significantly higher tumor–nontumor repertoire similarity than basal-like. The data were judged consistent with most tumor T cells coming from lymph node and expanding in tumor.

One entry per CDR3 protein results from TCRdb running MiXCR on the multiplex PCR reads. The sample yields about 15,000 distinct CDR3 sequences, roughly 52% seen once. V was shortened by 7 bases and J by 3 bases, with 13 bases between the two germline ends. This CDR3 region has 12 residues. CDR1 DFQATT and CDR2 SNEGSKA come from the germline V gene (reference sequence). With regard to this clonotype: Its antigen is not identified.

The TCR was taken from a female donor with breast cancer. Some clones in this sample may be carry-over from other donors' samples. The specimen was tumor-adjacent breast tissue. The rearrangement joins TRBV20-1 to TRBJ2-7, with D unclear. CDR3 nucleotide sequence: TGCAGTGGCGTCGGACGACACTACGAGCAGTACTTC. Its translation: CSGVGRHYEQYF.